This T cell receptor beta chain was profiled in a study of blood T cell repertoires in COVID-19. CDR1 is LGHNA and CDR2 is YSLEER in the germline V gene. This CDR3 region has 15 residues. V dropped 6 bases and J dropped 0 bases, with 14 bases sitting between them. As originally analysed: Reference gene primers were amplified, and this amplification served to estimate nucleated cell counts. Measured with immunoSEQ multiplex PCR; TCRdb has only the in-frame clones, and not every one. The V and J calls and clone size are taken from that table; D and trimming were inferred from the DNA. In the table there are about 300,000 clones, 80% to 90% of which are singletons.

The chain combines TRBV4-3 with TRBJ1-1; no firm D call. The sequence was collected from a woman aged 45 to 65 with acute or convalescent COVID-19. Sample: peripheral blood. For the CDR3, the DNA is TGCGCCAGCAGTTACGGTCCGGGGATGAACACTGAAGCTTTCTTT. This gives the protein CASSYGPGMNTEAFF.